A selection of T cell receptor beta chains follows, all from one sample in a study of fetal regulatory T cell absence and autoimmunity. Measured with immunoSEQ multiplex PCR; TCRdb has only the in-frame clones, and not every one. The sample shows 95,000 or so clones, less than 80% of them seen only once. Input material: pancreas tissue. The receptor source for this set is a male donor with IPEX syndrome. CDR3s include the opening cysteine and the closing phenylalanine or tryptophan. D genes are given only for firm matches. Clone size, where shown, is once, few, many, or a class for clones that have expanded.

clone size: few
V gene: TRBV2
J gene: TRBJ1-2
D gene: TRBD1
CDR3 protein: CASSHPRTGWAYGYTF
CDR3 DNA: TGTGCCAGCAGCCATCCCCGGACAGGGTGGGCCTATGGCTACACCTTC

clone size: .
V gene: TRBV19
J gene: TRBJ2-1
D gene: TRBD2
CDR3 protein: CASSIGSGGANEQFF
CDR3 DNA: TGTGCCAGTAGTATAGGAAGCGGGGGGGCCAATGAGCAGTTCTTC

clone size: .
V gene: TRBV7-9
J gene: TRBJ1-1
D gene: .
CDR3 protein: CASSRSAEAFF
CDR3 DNA: TGTGCCAGCAGTAGGAGTGCTGAAGCTTTCTTT

clone size: .
V gene: TRBV30
J gene: TRBJ2-2
D gene: .
CDR3 protein: CACPDWLNTGELFF
CDR3 DNA: TGTGCCTGCCCGGACTGGTTGAACACCGGGGAGCTGTTTTTT

clone size: .
V gene: TRBV10-3
J gene: TRBJ2-1
D gene: TRBD2
CDR3 protein: CASTGTSGGPPFF
CDR3 DNA: TGTGCCAGCACCGGGACTAGCGGGGGCCCCCCGTTCTTC

clone size: .
V gene: TRBV27
J gene: TRBJ1-2
D gene: TRBD1
CDR3 protein: CASSPSPGGNYGYTF
CDR3 DNA: TGTGCCAGCAGTCCCAGCCCAGGGGGTAACTATGGCTACACCTTC

clone size: few
V gene: TRBV5-5
J gene: TRBJ1-2
D gene: .
CDR3 protein: CASSLVGGSYGYTF
CDR3 DNA: TGTGCCAGCAGCTTGGTCGGGGGCAGCTATGGCTACACCTTC

clone size: .
V gene: TRBV27
J gene: TRBJ2-2
D gene: TRBD1
CDR3 protein: CASSFRGRETGELFF
CDR3 DNA: TGTGCCAGCAGTTTCAGGGGGAGAGAGACCGGGGAGCTGTTTTTT

clone size: .
V gene: TRBV2
J gene: TRBJ1-1
D gene: TRBD1
CDR3 protein: CASRLGGNTEAFF
CDR3 DNA: TGTGCCAGCAGATTAGGGGGCAACACTGAAGCTTTCTTT

clone size: .
V gene: TRBV30
J gene: TRBJ2-7
D gene: .
CDR3 protein: CAWSVGGAFYEQYF
CDR3 DNA: TGTGCCTGGAGTGTGGGGGGCGCTTTCTACGAGCAGTACTTC